This T cell receptor beta chain was identified during a study of blood T cell repertoires in COVID-19. Trimming pared 4 bases from V and 6 bases from J, leaving 7 bases between. Germline values: CDR1 LGHDT, CDR2 YNNKEL (reference sequence). There are 12 residues in the CDR3. The method was immunoSEQ multiplex PCR; TCRdb's version includes in-frame clones alone and lacks a portion of them. The top ten clones hold approximately 9.4% of a sample with 150,000 or so clones, roughly 80% of them seen once. This TCR came from a woman between 45 and 60 years old with active or convalescent COVID-19. Sequenced sample: peripheral blood. The chain links TRBV3-1 (or the pseudogene TRBV3-2) to TRBJ2-1; possibly TRBD1 for D (5 bases). CDR3 DNA: TGTGCCAGCAGCCGGGGCCGCAATGAGCAGTTCTTC. Its translation is CASSRGRNEQFF.